This is a list of T cell receptor beta chains from one sample in a study of patients and donors after allogeneic stem cell transplantation. TCRdb passed the RT-PCR reads through MiXCR, listing each CDR3 protein once. The repertoire holds 30,000 to 40,000 distinct CDR3 sequences, with 30% to 40% as singletons. Sequences were obtained from blood, either unsorted or a sorted T cell fraction (not recorded which). The receptor set was obtained from a human donor who was either an allogeneic HSCT recipient or a stem cell or donor lymphocyte infusion donor (not recorded which). It is not recorded whose cells these are; they may come from a transplant donor. CDR3s include the opening cysteine and the closing phenylalanine or tryptophan. D genes are given only for firm matches. Clone size is shown for a subset of rows, as once, few, many or a class of expanded clone.

TRBJ2-6	.	.	TRBV20-1	CSASSGGLPGANVLTF	TGCAGTGCTAGTTCAGGGGGACTACCTGGGGCCAACGTCCTGACTTTC
TRBJ2-3	few	.	TRBV12-3/TRBV12-4	CASTATDTQYF	TGTGCCAGCACTGCCACAGATACGCAGTATTTT
TRBJ2-2	few	.	TRBV7-9	CASSLAGSGELFF	TGTGCCAGCAGCTTAGCAGGGTCCGGGGAGCTGTTTTTT
TRBJ2-3	few	TRBD1	TRBV29-1	CSVDQGAFTDTQYF	TGCAGCGTTGACCAGGGGGCGTTCACAGATACGCAGTATTTT
TRBJ1-2	.	.	TRBV7-9	CASSSQGAGGYTF	TGTGCCAGCAGCTCACAGGGAGCCGGCGGCTACACCTTC
TRBJ2-1	few	.	TRBV7-2	CASSLLLNEQFF	TGTGCCAGCAGCTTATTGTTGAATGAGCAGTTCTTC
TRBJ2-1	few	TRBD2	TRBV3-1	CASSQGVSGSGQFF	TGTGCCAGCAGCCAAGGGGTTAGCGGGAGTGGGCAGTTCTTC
TRBJ1-1	.	.	TRBV20-1	CSARLGGLDTEAFF	TGCAGTGCTAGGCTTGGGGGGTTGGACACTGAAGCTTTCTTT
TRBJ1-6	.	.	TRBV6-2/TRBV6-3	CASRKLGNNSPLHF	TGTGCCAGCAGAAAGCTCGGGAATAATTCACCCCTCCACTTT
TRBJ2-5	.	.	TRBV24-1	CATSVSGTQEETQYF	TGTGCCACCAGTGTATCCGGGACCCAGGAAGAGACCCAGTACTTC
TRBJ1-6	few	.	TRBV3-1	CASSPGHFNSPLHF	TGTGCCAGCAGCCCGGGACACTTTAATTCACCCCTCCACTTT
TRBJ2-1	few	.	TRBV7-2	CASSPGFGGGDEQFF	TGTGCCAGCAGCCCCGGATTTGGTGGGGGTGATGAGCAGTTCTTC
TRBJ2-3	.	.	TRBV6-2/TRBV6-3	CASSYSPVSAITDTQYF	TGTGCCAGCAGTTACTCTCCTGTTTCAGCGATCACAGATACGCAGTATTTT
TRBJ1-2	.	.	TRBV12-3/TRBV12-4	CASSDRDNANYGYTF	TGTGCCAGCAGTGACCGGGACAACGCTAACTATGGCTACACCTTC
TRBJ2-1	.	TRBD2	TRBV20-1	CSATPTSGRRHEQFF	TGCAGTGCTACCCCGACTAGCGGGAGGAGGCATGAGCAGTTCTTC
TRBJ1-1	.	.	TRBV19	CASSRDENTEAFF	TGTGCCAGTAGCCGAGATGAGAACACTGAAGCTTTCTTT
TRBJ2-7	.	.	TRBV5-1	CASSLLGGTVPYEQYF	TGCGCCAGCAGCCTCCTAGGGGGGACAGTCCCCTACGAGCAGTACTTC
TRBJ2-5	.	.	TRBV7-2	CAGSPNLGGETQYF	TGTGCCGGCAGCCCAAACTTGGGGGGAGAGACCCAGTACTTC
TRBJ1-2	.	TRBD1	TRBV5-1	CASRPGQFNYGYTF	TGCGCCAGCAGACCGGGACAGTTCAACTATGGCTACACCTTC
TRBJ1-1	few	.	TRBV12-3/TRBV12-4	CASSWDYTEAFF	TGTGCCAGCAGTTGGGACTACACTGAAGCTTTCTTT
TRBJ2-5	.	.	TRBV3-1	CASSQVLETQYF	TGTGCCAGCAGCCAAGTCCTAGAGACCCAGTACTTC
TRBJ1-2	.	.	TRBV7-9	CASNLARDYGYTF	TGTGCCAGCAACCTAGCCCGGGATTATGGCTACACCTTC
TRBJ2-1	few	TRBD2	TRBV4-3	CASSQDRRLAGPNEQFF	TGCGCCAGCAGCCAAGATCGGAGACTAGCGGGACCCAATGAGCAGTTCTTC
TRBJ1-2	.	.	TRBV7-9	CASSPNPRGAYGYTF	TGTGCCAGCAGTCCAAACCCAAGGGGGGCCTATGGCTACACCTTC
TRBJ1-4	.	TRBD1	TRBV7-9	CASSFWDREKLFF	TGTGCCAGCAGCTTCTGGGACAGGGAAAAACTGTTTTTT
TRBJ2-3	.	.	TRBV12-3/TRBV12-4	CASRPGTRTDTQYF	TGTGCCAGCAGGCCTGGGACGCGCACAGATACGCAGTATTTT
TRBJ1-2	few	TRBD1	TRBV12-3/TRBV12-4	CASSFGQGFNGYTF	TGTGCCAGCAGTTTCGGACAGGGTTTTAATGGCTACACCTTC
TRBJ2-5	few	.	TRBV12-3/TRBV12-4	CASSLRREETQYF	TGTGCCAGCAGTTTGAGGCGGGAAGAGACCCAGTACTTC
TRBJ2-2	.	TRBD2	TRBV7-9	CASSYTSGNTGELFF	TGTGCCAGCAGTTACACTAGCGGGAACACCGGGGAGCTGTTTTTT
TRBJ2-2	.	TRBD2	TRBV2	CASSRPGTSGNTGELFF	TGTGCCAGCAGTAGACCTGGGACTAGCGGGAACACCGGGGAGCTGTTTTTT
TRBJ2-3	.	.	TRBV20-1	CSARRPTKRDTQYF	TGCAGTGCTAGGCGACCGACCAAACGAGATACGCAGTATTTT
TRBJ2-5	few	.	TRBV5-1	CASSQQRQETQYF	TGCGCCAGCAGCCAGCAGCGACAAGAGACCCAGTACTTC
TRBJ2-3	.	TRBD1	TRBV7-9	CASSSTGTGGTDTQYF	TGTGCCAGCAGCTCCACCGGGACAGGGGGCACAGATACGCAGTATTTT
TRBJ1-1	many	.	TRBV29-1	CSVYGTHHTEAFF	TGCAGCGTGTATGGGACACACCACACTGAAGCTTTCTTT
TRBJ1-3	few	.	TRBV18	CASSPRNQKGISGNTIYF	TGTGCCAGCTCACCACGGAACCAGAAAGGGATCTCTGGAAACACCATATATTTT
TRBJ2-1	.	TRBD2	TRBV5-1	CASSPFLAASRGNEQFF	TGCGCCAGCAGCCCTTTTCTAGCGGCCTCTAGGGGCAATGAGCAGTTCTTC
TRBJ2-7	.	.	TRBV12-3/TRBV12-4	CASSGDLSYEQYF	TGTGCCAGCAGTGGGGACCTCTCCTACGAGCAGTACTTC
TRBJ2-3	.	TRBD1	TRBV20-1	CSAILGGWTDTQYF	TGCAGTGCTATCCTAGGGGGCTGGACAGATACGCAGTATTTT
TRBJ2-1	once	.	TRBV29-1	CSGERPGSSYNEQFF	TGCAGCGGGGAACGTCCGGGGAGCTCCTACAATGAGCAGTTCTTC
TRBJ2-2	few	TRBD1	TRBV2	CASRSGQANTGELFF	TGTGCCAGCAGATCGGGACAGGCAAACACCGGGGAGCTGTTTTTT
TRBJ2-1	few	TRBD2	TRBV3-1	CASSLGLAGTEQFF	TGTGCCAGCAGCCTGGGACTAGCGGGAACCGAGCAGTTCTTC
TRBJ2-1	.	TRBD2	TRBV20-1	CSAPTSGGAHEQFF	TGCAGTGCTCCTACTAGCGGGGGGGCTCATGAGCAGTTCTTC
TRBJ2-2	.	TRBD1	TRBV9	CASSDRARQGAGELFF	TGTGCCAGCAGCGACAGAGCCCGACAGGGTGCTGGGGAGCTGTTTTTT
TRBJ2-3	.	.	TRBV5-6	CASSTRVDTQYF	TGTGCCAGCAGCACTAGAGTAGATACGCAGTATTTT
TRBJ1-6	.	.	TRBV12-3/TRBV12-4	CASSWGGSSYNSPLHF	TGTGCCAGCAGTTGGGGCGGAAGCTCCTATAATTCACCCCTCCACTTT
TRBJ2-2	.	.	TRBV20-1	CSASSVPWAGELFF	TGCAGTGCTAGTTCTGTTCCTTGGGCCGGGGAGCTGTTTTTT
TRBJ1-1	.	.	TRBV29-1	CSVGEVLNTEAFF	TGCAGCGTTGGCGAGGTCCTGAACACTGAAGCTTTCTTT
TRBJ2-7	.	TRBD2	TRBV7-9	CASSQTSGRVYEQYF	TGTGCCAGCAGCCAGACCAGCGGGAGAGTATACGAGCAGTACTTC
TRBJ2-7	.	TRBD2	TRBV5-4	CASSTSSGRLSYEQYF	TGTGCCAGCAGCACAAGTAGCGGGAGGCTTTCCTACGAGCAGTACTTC
TRBJ2-7	once	.	TRBV5-1	CASSLDAGLPYEQYF	TGCGCCAGCAGCTTGGATGCGGGCCTTCCCTACGAGCAGTACTTC
TRBJ2-1	.	TRBD1	TRBV24-1	CATSAYRGREGLEQFF	TGTGCCACCAGTGCCTACAGGGGGCGCGAGGGTCTTGAGCAGTTCTTC
TRBJ2-3	.	.	TRBV24-1	CATSSASRSTDTQYF	TGTGCCACCAGTTCCGCGAGTAGAAGCACAGATACGCAGTATTTT